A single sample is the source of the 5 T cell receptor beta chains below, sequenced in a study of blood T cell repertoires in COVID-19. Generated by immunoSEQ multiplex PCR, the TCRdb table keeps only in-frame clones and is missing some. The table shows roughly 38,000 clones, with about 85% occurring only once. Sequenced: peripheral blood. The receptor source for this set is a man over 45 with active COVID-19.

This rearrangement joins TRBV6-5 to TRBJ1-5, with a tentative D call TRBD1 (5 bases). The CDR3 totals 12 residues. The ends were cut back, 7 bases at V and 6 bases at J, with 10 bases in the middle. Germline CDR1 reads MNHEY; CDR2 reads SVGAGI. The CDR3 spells CASKGNGQPQHF. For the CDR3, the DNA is TGTGCCAGCAAGGGGAATGGTCAGCCCCAGCATTTT.

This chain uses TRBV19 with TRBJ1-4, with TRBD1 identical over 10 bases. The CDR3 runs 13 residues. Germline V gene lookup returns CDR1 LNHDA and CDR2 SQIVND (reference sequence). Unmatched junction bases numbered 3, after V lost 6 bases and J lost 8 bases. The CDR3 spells CASSDRGREKLFF. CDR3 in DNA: TGTGCCAGTAGCGACAGGGGGCGCGAAAAACTGTTTTTT.

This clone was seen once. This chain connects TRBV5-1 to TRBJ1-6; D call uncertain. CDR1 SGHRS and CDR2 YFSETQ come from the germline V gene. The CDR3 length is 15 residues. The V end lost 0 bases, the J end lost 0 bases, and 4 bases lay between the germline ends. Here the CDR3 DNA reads TGCGCCAGCAGCTTGGACAACTCCTATAATTCACCCCTCCACTTT. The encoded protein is CASSLDNSYNSPLHF.

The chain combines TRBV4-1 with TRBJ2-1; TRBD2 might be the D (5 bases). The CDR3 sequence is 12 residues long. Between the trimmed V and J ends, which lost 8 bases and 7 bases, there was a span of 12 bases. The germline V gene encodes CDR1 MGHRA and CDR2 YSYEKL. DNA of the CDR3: TGCGCCAGCGAGGGAAGTGGGAATGAGCAGTTCTTC. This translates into CASEGSGNEQFF.

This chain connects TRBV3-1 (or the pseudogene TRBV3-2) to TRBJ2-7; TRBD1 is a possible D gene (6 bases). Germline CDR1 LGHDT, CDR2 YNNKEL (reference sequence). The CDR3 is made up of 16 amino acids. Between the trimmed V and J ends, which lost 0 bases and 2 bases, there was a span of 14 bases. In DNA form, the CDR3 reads TGTGCCAGCAGCCAAGAGGATAGGACAGCCACCTACGAGCAGTACTTC. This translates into CASSQEDRTATYEQYF.